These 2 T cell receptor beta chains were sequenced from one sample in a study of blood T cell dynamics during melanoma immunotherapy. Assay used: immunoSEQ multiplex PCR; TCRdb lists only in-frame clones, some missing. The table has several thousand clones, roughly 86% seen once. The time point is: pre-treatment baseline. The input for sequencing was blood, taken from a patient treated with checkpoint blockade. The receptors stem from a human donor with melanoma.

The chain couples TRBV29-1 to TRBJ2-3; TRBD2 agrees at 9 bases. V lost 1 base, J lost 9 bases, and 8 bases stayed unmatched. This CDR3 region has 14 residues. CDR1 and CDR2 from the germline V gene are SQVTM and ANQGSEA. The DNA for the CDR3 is TGCAGCGTTGAAGGTGGGACTAGCTTACAGACGCAGTATTTT. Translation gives CSVEGGTSLQTQYF.

The CDR3 spells CASRPVGPNYGYTF. The CDR3 region has the DNA TGTGCCAGCAGACCTGTGGGTCCCAACTATGGCTACACCTTC. The chain uses TRBV5-6 and TRBJ1-2, with unresolved D. Trimming left V 5 bases short and J 2 bases short, with 13 bases between. Germline V gene data show CDR1 as SGHDT and CDR2 as YYEEEE. This CDR3 region has 14 residues.